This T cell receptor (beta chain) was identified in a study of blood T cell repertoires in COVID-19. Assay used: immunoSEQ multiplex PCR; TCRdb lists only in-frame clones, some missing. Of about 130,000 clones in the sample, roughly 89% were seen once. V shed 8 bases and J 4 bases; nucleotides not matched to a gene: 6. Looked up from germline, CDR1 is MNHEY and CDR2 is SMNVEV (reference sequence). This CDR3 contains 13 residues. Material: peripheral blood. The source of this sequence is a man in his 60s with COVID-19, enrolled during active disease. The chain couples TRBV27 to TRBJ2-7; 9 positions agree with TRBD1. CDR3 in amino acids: CASARDRVYEQYF. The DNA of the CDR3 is TGTGCCAGCGCCAGGGACAGGGTTTACGAGCAGTACTTC.